This T cell receptor beta chain came from a study of early T cells in non-severe SARS-CoV-2 infection. Looking at the study overall: The input, bulk RNA from unsorted whole blood, was sequenced, and chains were unpaired.

About this clonotype itself: Its target is not known.

The CDR3 totals 15 residues. CDR1 is LNHDA and CDR2 is SQIVND in the germline V gene (reference sequence). V dropped 7 bases and J dropped 0 bases, with 13 bases sitting between them. Separate cDNA molecules each had unique molecular identifiers attached to them. TCRdb re-derived calls from the 5' RACE reads in MiXCR, one entry per CDR3 protein. The sample holds 55,000 to 65,000 distinct CDR3 sequences, 10% to 15% seen once. Overall study results and limits: Anti-spike CD8 responses were favored by VDJdb matching, which missed private and CD4 specificities.

V gene TRBV19 combines with J gene TRBJ2-4; D may be TRBD2 (5 bases). The starting material was whole blood, obtained at baseline. This sequence originates from an adult who was a healthcare worker with PCR-confirmed SARS-CoV-2 infection or an uninfected control (not recorded which). The CDR3 sequence is CASMPGKLAKNIQYF. CDR3 DNA: TGTGCCAGTATGCCGGGAAAACTAGCCAAAAACATTCAGTACTTC.